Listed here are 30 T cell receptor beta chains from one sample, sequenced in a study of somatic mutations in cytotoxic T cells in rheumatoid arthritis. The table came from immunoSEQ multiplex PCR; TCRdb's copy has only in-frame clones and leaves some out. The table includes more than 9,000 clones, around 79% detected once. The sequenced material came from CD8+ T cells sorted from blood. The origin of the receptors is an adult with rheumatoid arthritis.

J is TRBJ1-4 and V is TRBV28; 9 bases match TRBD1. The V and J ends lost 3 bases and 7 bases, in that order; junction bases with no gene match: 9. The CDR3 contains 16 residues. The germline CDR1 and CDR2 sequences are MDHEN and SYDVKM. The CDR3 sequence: CASSFSDRGLGEKLFF. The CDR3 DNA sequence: TGTGCCAGCAGTTTTTCGGACAGGGGTCTCGGTGAAAAACTGTTTTTT.

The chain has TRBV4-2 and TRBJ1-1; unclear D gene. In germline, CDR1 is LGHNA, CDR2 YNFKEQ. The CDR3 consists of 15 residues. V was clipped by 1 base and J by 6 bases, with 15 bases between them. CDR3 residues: CASSQGRETSAEAFF. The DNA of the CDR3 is TGTGCCAGCAGCCAAGGCCGGGAAACCAGCGCTGAAGCTTTCTTT.

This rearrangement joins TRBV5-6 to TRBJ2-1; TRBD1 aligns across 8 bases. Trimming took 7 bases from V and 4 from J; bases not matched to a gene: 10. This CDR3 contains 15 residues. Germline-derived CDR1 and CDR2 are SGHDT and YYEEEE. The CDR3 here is CASWGQAAYYNEQFF. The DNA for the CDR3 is TGTGCCAGCTGGGGACAGGCCGCTTATTACAATGAGCAGTTCTTC. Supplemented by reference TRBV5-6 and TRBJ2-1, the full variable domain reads DAGVTQSPTHLIKTRGQQVTLRCSPKSGHDTVSWYQQALGQGPQFIFQYYEEEERQRGNFPDRFSGHQFPNYSSELNVNALLLGDSALYLCASWGQAAYYNEQFFGPGTRLTVL.

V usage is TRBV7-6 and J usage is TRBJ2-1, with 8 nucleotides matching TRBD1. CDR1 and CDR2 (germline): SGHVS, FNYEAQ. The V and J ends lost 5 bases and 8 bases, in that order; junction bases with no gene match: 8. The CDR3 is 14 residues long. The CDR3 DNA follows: TGTGCCAGCAGCCCCTTGGACAGGGTCGATGAGCAGTTCTTC. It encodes CASSPLDRVDEQFF.

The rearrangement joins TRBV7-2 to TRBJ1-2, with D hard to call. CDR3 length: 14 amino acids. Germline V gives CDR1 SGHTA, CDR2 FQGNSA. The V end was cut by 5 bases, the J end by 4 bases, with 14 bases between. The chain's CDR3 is CASSPTPSPYGYTF. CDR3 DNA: TGTGCCAGCAGCCCGACGCCATCCCCCTATGGCTACACCTTC.

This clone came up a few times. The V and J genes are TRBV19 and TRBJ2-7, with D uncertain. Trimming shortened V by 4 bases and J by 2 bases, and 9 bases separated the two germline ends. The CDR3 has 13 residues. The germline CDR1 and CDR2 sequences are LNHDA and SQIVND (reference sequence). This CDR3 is CASSTTVAYEQYF. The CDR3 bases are TGTGCCAGTAGTACGACTGTAGCCTACGAGCAGTACTTC.

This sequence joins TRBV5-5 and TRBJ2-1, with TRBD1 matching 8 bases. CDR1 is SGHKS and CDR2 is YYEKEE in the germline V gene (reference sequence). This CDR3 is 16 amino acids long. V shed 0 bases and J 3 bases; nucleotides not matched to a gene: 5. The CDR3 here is CASSLEQGAVYNEQFF. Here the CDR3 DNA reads TGTGCCAGCAGCTTGGAGCAGGGGGCTGTCTACAATGAGCAGTTCTTC.

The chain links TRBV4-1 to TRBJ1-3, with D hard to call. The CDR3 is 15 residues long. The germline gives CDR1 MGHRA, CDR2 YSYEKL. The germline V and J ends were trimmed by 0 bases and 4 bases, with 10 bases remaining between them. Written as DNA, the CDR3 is TGCGCCAGCAGCCAAGAGGGCGGGAGCGGAAACACCATATATTTT. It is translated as CASSQEGGSGNTIYF.

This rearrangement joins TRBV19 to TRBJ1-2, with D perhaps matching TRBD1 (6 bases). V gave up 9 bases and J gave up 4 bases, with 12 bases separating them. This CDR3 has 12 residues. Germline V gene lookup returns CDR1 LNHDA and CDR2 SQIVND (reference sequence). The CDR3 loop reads CASRRGIYGYTF. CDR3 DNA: TGTGCCAGCCGAAGGGGGATCTATGGCTACACCTTC.

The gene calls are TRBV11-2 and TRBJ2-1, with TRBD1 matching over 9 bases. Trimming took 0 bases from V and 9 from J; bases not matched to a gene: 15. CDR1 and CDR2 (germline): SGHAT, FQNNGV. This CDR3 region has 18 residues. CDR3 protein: CASSLDEGGTGPRSEQFF. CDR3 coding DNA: TGTGCCAGCAGCTTAGATGAGGGGGGGACAGGGCCCCGGAGTGAGCAGTTCTTC.

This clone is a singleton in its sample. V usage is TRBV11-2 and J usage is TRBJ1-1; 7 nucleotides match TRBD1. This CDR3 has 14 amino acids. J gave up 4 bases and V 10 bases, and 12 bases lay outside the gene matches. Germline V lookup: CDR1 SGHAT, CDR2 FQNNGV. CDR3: CAISGGAQGTEAFF. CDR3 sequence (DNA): TGTGCCATCTCAGGGGGGGCGCAGGGCACTGAAGCTTTCTTT.

CDR3 sequence: CASSLPGGPSNQPQHF. Written as DNA, the CDR3 is TGTGCCAGCAGTTTACCAGGGGGCCCTAGCAATCAGCCCCAGCATTTT. The rearrangement uses TRBV28 and TRBJ1-5, with 8 bases fitting TRBD1. The CDR3 sequence is 16 residues long. Germline CDR1 MDHEN, CDR2 SYDVKM. The junction had 3 bases not matched to a gene; V was cut back by 2 bases and J by 0 bases.

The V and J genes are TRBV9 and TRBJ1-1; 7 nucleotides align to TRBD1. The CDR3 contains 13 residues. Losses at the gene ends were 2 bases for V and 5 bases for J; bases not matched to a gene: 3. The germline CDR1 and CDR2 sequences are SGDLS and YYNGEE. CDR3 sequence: CASSVSGGTEAFF. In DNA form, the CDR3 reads TGTGCCAGCAGCGTTTCAGGGGGGACTGAAGCTTTCTTT.

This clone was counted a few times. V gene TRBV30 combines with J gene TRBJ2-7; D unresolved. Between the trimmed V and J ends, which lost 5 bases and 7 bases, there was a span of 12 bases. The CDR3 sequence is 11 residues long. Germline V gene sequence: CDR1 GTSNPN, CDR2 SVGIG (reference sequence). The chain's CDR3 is CAWRKLGEQYF. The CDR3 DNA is TGTGCCTGGCGAAAGCTTGGGGAGCAGTACTTC.

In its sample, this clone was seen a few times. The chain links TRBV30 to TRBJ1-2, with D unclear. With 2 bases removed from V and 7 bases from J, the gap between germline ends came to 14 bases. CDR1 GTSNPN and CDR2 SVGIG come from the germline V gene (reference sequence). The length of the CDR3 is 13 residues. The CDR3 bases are TGTGCCTGGAGTTCGGACTACCCCTCTGGCTACACCTTC. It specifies CAWSSDYPSGYTF.

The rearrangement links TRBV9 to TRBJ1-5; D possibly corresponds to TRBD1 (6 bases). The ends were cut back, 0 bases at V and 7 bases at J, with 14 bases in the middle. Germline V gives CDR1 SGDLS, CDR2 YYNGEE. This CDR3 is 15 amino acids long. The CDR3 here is CASSVGGGARQPQHF. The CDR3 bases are TGTGCCAGCAGCGTAGGAGGGGGGGCGCGACAGCCCCAGCATTTT.

The CDR3 DNA sequence: TGTGCCAGCAGCTCTAGCGGGGGGCTTCGCTACAATGAGCAGTTCTTC. Translated, it gives CASSSSGGLRYNEQFF. The gene calls are TRBV7-3 and TRBJ2-1; 11 bases line up with TRBD2. Per the germline V gene, CDR1 is SGHTA and CDR2 is FQGTGA. The length of the CDR3 is 16 residues. J was trimmed by 3 bases and V by 4 bases; bases with no gene match: 5.

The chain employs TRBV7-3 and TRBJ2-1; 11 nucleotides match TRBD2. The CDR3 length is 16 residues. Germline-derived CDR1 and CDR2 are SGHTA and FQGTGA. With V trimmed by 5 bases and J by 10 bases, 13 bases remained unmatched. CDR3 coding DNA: TGTGCCAGCAGCATCGTAGCGGGGGGGCGTTATGGGGAGCAGTTCTTC. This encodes CASSIVAGGRYGEQFF.

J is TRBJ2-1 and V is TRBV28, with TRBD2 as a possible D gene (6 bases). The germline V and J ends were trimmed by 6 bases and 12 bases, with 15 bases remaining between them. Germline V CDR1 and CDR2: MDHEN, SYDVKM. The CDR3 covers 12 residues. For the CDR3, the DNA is TGTGCCAGCAGAGACTCGGGGGTGGGGCAGTTCTTC. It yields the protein CASRDSGVGQFF.

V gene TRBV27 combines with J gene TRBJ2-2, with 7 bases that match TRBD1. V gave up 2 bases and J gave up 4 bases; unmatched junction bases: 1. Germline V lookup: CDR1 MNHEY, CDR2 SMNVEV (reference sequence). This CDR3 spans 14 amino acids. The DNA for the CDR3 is TGTGCCAGCAGTTTAAAGGGGGCCACCGGGGAGCTGTTTTTT. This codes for CASSLKGATGELFF.

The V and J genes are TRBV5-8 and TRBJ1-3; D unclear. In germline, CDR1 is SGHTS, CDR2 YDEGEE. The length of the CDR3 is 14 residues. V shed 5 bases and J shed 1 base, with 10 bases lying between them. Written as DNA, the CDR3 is TGTGCCAGCAGGTCGGAGGTTTCTGGAAACACCATATATTTT. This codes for CASRSEVSGNTIYF.

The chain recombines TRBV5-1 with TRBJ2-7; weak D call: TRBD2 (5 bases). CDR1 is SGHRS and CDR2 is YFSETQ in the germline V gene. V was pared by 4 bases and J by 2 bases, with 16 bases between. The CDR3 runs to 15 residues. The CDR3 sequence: CASSPETGMTYEQYF. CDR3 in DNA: TGCGCCAGCAGCCCCGAAACGGGGATGACCTACGAGCAGTACTTC. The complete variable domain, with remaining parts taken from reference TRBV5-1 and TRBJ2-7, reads KAGVTQTPRYLIKTRGQQVTLSCSPISGHRSVSWYQQTPGQGLQFLFEYFSETQRNKGNFPGRFSGRQFSNSRSEMNVSTLELGDSALYLCASSPETGMTYEQYFGPGTRLTVT.

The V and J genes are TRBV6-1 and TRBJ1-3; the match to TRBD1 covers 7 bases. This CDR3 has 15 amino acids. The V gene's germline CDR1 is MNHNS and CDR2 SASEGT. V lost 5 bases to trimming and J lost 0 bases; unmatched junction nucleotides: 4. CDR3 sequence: CASSSQGDSGNTIYF. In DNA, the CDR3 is TGTGCCAGCAGTAGTCAGGGGGACTCTGGAAACACCATATATTTT.

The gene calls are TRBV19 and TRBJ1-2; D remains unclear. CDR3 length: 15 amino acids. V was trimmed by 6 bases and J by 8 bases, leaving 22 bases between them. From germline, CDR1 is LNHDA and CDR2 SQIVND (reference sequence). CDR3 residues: CASRYGTAAVKGYTF. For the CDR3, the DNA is TGTGCCAGTAGGTATGGAACGGCCGCGGTAAAAGGCTACACCTTC.

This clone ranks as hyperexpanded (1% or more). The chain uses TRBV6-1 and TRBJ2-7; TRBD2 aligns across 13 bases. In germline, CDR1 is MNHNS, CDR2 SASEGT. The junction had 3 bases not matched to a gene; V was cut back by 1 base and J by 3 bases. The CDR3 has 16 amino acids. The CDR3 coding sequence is TGTGCCAGCAGTGAAGAGGGACTAGCGGGAAACTACGAGCAGTACTTC. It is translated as CASSEEGLAGNYEQYF.

Written as DNA, the CDR3 is TGTGCCAGCAGATACAGGGGGGGATACGAGCAGTACTTC. Translated: CASRYRGGYEQYF. The gene calls are TRBV27 and TRBJ2-7; possibly TRBD1 for D (8 bases). V shed 6 bases and J shed 4 bases, with 13 bases lying between them. The germline V gene has CDR1 MNHEY and CDR2 SMNVEV (reference sequence). CDR3 length: 13 amino acids.

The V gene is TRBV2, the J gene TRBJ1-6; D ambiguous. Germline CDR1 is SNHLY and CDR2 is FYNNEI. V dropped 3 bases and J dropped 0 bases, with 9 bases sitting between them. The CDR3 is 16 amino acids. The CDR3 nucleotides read TGTGCCAGCAGTGATCCGGGTCTCTCCTATAATTCACCCCTCCACTTT. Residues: CASSDPGLSYNSPLHF.

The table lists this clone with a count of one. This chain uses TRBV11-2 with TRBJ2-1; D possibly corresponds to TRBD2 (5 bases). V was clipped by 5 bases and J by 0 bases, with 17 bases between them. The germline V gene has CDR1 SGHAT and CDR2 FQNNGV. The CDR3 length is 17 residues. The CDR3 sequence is CASSPAEGAYSYNEQFF. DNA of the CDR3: TGTGCCAGCAGCCCCGCCGAGGGAGCGTACTCCTACAATGAGCAGTTCTTC.

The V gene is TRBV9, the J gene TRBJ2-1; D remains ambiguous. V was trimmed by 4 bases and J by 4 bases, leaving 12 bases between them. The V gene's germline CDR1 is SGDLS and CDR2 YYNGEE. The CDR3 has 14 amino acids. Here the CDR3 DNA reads TGTGCCAGCAGCCCCTTGAGCCCATACAATGAGCAGTTCTTC. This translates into CASSPLSPYNEQFF.

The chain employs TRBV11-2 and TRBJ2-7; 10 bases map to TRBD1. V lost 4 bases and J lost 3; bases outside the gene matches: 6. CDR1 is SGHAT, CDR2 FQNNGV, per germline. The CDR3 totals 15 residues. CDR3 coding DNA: TGTGCCAGCAGCTACCAGACAGGGGGCAACTACGAGCAGTACTTC. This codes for CASSYQTGGNYEQYF.